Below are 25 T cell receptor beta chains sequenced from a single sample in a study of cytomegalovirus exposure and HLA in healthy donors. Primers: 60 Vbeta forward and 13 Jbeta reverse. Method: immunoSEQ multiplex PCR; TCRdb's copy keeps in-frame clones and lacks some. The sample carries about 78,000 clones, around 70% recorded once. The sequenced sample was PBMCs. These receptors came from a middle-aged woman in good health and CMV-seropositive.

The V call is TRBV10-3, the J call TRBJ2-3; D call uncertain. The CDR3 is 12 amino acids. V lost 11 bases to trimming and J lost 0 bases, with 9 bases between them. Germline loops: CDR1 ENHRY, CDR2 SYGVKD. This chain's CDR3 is CAATQSTDTQYF. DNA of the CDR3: TGTGCCGCCACCCAGAGCACAGATACGCAGTATTTT.

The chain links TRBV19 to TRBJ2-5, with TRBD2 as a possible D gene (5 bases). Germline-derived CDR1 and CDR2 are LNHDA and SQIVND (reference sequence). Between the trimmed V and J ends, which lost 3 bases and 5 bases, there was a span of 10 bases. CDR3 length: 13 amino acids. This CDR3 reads CASSIRGRETQYF. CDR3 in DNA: TGTGCCAGTAGTATTCGGGGTAGGGAGACCCAGTACTTC.

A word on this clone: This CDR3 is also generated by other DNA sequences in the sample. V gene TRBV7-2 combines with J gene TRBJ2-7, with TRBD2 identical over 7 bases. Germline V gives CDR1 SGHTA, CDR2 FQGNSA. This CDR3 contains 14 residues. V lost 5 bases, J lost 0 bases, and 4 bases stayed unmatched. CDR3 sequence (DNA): TGTGCCAGCAGCCCCTGGACTAGCTCCTACGAGCAGTACTTC. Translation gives CASSPWTSSYEQYF.

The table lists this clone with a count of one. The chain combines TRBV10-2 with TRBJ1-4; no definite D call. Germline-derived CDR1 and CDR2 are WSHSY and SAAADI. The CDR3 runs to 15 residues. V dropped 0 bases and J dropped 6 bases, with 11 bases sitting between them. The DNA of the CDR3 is TGCGCCAGCAGTGAGTCGAGGGCCGGGTATGAAAAACTGTTTTTT. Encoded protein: CASSESRAGYEKLFF.

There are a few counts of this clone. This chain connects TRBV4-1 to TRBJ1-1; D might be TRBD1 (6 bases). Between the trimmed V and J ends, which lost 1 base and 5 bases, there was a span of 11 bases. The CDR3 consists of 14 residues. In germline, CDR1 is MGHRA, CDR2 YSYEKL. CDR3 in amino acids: CASSQVSQGTEAFF. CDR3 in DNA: TGCGCCAGCAGCCAAGTAAGCCAGGGGACTGAAGCTTTCTTT.

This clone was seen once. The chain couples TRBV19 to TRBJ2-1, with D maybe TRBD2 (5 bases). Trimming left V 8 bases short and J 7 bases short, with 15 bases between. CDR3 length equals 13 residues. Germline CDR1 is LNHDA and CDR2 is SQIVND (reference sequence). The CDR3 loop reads CASSLGRENEQFF. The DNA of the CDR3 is TGTGCCAGTTCCCTCGGAAGGGAGAATGAGCAGTTCTTC.

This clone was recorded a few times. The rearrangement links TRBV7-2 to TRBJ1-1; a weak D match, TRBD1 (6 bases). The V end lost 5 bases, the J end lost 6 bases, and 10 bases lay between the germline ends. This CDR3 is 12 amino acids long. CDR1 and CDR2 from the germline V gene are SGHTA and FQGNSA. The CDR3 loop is CASSPRTAEAFF. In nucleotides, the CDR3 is TGTGCCAGCAGCCCGAGGACAGCTGAAGCTTTCTTT.

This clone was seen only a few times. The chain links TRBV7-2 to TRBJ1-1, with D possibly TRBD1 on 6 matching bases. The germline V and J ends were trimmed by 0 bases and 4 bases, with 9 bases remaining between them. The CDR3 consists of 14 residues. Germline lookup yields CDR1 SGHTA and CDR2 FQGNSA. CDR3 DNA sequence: TGTGCCAGCAGCTTAGCGCAGGGGTTCACTGAAGCTTTCTTT. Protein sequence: CASSLAQGFTEAFF.

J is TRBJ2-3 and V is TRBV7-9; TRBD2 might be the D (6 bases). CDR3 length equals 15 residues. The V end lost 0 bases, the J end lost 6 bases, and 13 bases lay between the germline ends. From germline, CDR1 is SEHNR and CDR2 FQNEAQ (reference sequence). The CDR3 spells CASSLALALADTQYF. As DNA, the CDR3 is TGTGCCAGCAGCTTAGCATTAGCCCTAGCGGATACGCAGTATTTT.

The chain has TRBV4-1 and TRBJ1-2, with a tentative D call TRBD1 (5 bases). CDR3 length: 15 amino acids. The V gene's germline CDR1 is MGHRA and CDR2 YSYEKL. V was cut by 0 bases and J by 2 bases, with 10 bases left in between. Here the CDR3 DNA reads TGCGCCAGCAGCCAAGAACCCCAGGGCAACTATGGCTACACCTTC. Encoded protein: CASSQEPQGNYGYTF.

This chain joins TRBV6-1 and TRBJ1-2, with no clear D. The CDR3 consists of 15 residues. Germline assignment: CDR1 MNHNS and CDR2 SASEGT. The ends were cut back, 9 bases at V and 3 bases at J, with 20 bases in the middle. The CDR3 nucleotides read TGTGCCAGTCACCCGCTAGACGAGTTGTACTATGGCTACACCTTC. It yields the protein CASHPLDELYYGYTF.

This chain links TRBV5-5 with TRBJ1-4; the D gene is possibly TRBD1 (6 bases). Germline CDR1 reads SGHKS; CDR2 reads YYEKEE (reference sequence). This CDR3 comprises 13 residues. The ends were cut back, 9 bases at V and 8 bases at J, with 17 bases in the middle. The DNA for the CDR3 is TGTGCCACTAGGACAGCCTTAGGGGAAAAACTGTTTTTT. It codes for CATRTALGEKLFF.

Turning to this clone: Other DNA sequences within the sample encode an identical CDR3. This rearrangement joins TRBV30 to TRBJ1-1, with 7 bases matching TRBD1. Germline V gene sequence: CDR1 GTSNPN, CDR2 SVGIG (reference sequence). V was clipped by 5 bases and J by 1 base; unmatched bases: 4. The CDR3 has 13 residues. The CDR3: CAWSGGSNTEAFF. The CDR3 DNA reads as TGTGCCTGGTCAGGGGGTTCGAACACTGAAGCTTTCTTT.

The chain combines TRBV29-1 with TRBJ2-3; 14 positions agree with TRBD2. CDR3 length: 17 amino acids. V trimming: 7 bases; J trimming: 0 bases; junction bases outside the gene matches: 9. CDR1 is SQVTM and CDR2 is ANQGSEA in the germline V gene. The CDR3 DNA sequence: TGCAGCGCCGTGGGACTAGCGGGGGCCGTCAGCACAGATACGCAGTATTTT. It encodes CSAVGLAGAVSTDTQYF.

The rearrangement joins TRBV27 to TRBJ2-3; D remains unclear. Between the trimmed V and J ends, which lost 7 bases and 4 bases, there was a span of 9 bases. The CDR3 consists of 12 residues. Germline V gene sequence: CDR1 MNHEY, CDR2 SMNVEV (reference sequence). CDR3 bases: TGTGCCAGCAAATCATCAGCAGATACGCAGTATTTT. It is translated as CASKSSADTQYF.

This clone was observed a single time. The chain's CDR3 is CASSQESLGTGELFF. In DNA, the CDR3 is TGTGCCAGCAGCCAAGAGTCACTAGGAACCGGGGAGCTGTTTTTT. This rearrangement joins TRBV4-2 to TRBJ2-2; D is possibly TRBD2 (5 bases). Between the trimmed V and J ends, which lost 0 bases and 5 bases, there was a span of 10 bases. Germline V CDR1 and CDR2: LGHNA, YNFKEQ. This CDR3 is built from 15 residues.

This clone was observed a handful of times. The CDR3 region is CASSSGTSGHTDTQYF. CDR3 DNA sequence: TGCGCCAGCAGCTCTGGGACTAGCGGACACACAGATACGCAGTATTTT. The chain recombines TRBV5-1 with TRBJ2-3; TRBD2 aligns across 11 bases. The CDR3 covers 16 residues. Unmatched junction bases numbered 5, after V lost 3 bases and J lost 2 bases. Germline assignment: CDR1 SGHRS and CDR2 YFSETQ.

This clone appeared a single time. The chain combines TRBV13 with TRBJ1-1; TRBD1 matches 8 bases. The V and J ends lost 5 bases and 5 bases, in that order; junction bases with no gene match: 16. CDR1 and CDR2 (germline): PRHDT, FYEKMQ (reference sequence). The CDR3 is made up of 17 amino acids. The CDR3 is CASSLRQGALRETEAFF. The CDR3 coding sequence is TGTGCCAGCAGCCTCCGTCAGGGGGCGTTAAGAGAAACTGAAGCTTTCTTT.

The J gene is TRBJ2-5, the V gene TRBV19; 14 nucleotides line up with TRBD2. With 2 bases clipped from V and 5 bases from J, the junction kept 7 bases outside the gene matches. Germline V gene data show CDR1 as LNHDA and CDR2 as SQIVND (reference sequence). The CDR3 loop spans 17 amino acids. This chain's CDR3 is CASSIPTSGGAVETQYF. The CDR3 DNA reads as TGTGCCAGTAGTATACCGACTAGCGGGGGGGCGGTTGAGACCCAGTACTTC.

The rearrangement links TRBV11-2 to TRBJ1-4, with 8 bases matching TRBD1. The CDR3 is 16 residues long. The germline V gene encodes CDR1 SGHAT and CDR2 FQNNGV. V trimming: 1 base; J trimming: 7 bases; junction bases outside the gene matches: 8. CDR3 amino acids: CASSLVPDRVGEKLFF. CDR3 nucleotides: TGTGCCAGCAGCTTAGTCCCGGACAGGGTAGGTGAAAAACTGTTTTTT.

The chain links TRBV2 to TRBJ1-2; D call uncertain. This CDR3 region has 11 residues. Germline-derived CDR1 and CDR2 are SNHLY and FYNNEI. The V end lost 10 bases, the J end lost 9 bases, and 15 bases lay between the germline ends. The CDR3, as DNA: TGTGCCACCAACCCGGGTTGGCGCTACACCTTC. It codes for CATNPGWRYTF.

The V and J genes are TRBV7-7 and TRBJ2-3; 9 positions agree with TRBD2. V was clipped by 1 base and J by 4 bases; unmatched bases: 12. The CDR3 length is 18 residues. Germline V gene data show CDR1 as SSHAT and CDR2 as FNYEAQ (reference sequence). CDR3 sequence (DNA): TGTGCCAGCAGCTTAGGAGCGGGAGGAAACCTTGCCCCAGATACGCAGTATTTT. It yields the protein CASSLGAGGNLAPDTQYF.

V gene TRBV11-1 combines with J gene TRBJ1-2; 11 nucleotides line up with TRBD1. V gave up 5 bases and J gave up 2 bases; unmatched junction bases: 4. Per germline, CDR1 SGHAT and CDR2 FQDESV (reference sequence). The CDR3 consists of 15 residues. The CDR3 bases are TGTGCCAGCAGCCCGGGACAGGGGGTCAACTATGGCTACACCTTC. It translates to CASSPGQGVNYGYTF.

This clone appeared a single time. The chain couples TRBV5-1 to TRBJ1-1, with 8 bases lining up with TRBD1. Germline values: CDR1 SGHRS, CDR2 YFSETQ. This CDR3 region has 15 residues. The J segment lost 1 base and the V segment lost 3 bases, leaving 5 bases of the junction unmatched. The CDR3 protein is CASSSGQVGNTEAFF. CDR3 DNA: TGCGCCAGCAGCTCGGGACAGGTTGGGAACACTGAAGCTTTCTTT.

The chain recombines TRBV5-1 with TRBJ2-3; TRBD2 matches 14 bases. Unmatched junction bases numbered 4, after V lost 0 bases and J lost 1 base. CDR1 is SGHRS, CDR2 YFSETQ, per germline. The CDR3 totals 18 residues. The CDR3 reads CASSLGTSGGTGTDTQYF. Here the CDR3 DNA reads TGCGCCAGCAGCTTGGGGACTAGCGGGGGGACTGGCACAGATACGCAGTATTTT.